The 8 T cell receptor beta chains in this list originate from one sample, sequenced in a study of T cells after yellow fever vaccination (dated by TCRdb to the late 2010s). Preparation of the library involved 5' RACE. Sequencing took place on an Illumina NovaSeq 6000. The public reads were reanalyzed by TCRdb: fastp trimming at Q25, MiXCR alignment, in-frame beta chains only. One record per CDR3 amino acid sequence lists the most common genes and DNA. This sample holds 300,000 to 400,000 distinct CDR3 sequences; around 13% were observed only once. Together, the top ten hold 3% to 4% of the sample. The sample's treatment or condition label, in plain terms: live attenuated yellow fever vaccine strain. The sequenced sample was CD4+ T cells sorted from PBMCs, obtained 15 days after the yellow fever booster vaccination. These receptors originate from a young man who received the YFV17D yellow fever vaccine.

This clonotype was found many times. The chain is built from TRBV7-2 and TRBJ1-5; perhaps TRBD1 as D (5 bases). CDR3 size: 15 residues. Deletions cut 5 bases from V and 1 base from J, with 12 bases between. Germline-derived CDR1 and CDR2 are SGHTA and FQGNSA. CDR3 amino acids: CASSPGGASNQPQHF. The CDR3 DNA reads as TGTGCCAGCAGCCCCGGCGGGGCCAGCAATCAGCCCCAGCATTTT.

This clonotype appeared a few times. This rearrangement joins TRBV3-1 to TRBJ2-5, with TRBD1 matching over 8 bases. This CDR3 comprises 16 residues. The V gene end was trimmed by 4 bases and the J gene end by 4 bases; junction bases not matched to a gene: 11. CDR1 and CDR2 (germline): LGHDT, YNNKEL (reference sequence). The CDR3 reads CASSPRPTGTGETQYF. CDR3 nucleotides: TGTGCCAGCAGCCCCCGTCCCACGGGGACAGGAGAGACCCAGTACTTC.

Turning to this clonotype: An end of the junction does not agree with germline; a read error may underlie this. The genes are TRBV3-1 and TRBJ2-3, with D perhaps TRBD1 or TRBD2 (5 bases each). The germline CDR1 and CDR2 sequences are LGHDT and YNNKEL (reference sequence). CDR3 length: 14 amino acids. In DNA, the CDR3 is TGTGCCAGCAGCCAGCAGGGAGACACAGATACGCACTATTTT. Translated: CASSQQGDTDTHYF.

The rearrangement uses TRBV30 and TRBJ1-4; 7 bases line up with TRBD1. The CDR3 has 14 amino acids. With 0 bases clipped from V and 5 bases from J, the junction kept 3 bases outside the gene matches. CDR1 and CDR2 from the germline V gene are GTSNPN and SVGIG (reference sequence). The CDR3 here is CAWSVTGTNEKLFF. The DNA for the CDR3 is TGTGCCTGGAGTGTGACAGGGACAAATGAAAAACTGTTTTTT.

This sequence joins TRBV28 and TRBJ2-5; D might be TRBD2 (6 bases). Germline CDR1 is MDHEN and CDR2 is SYDVKM. The germline V and J ends were trimmed by 7 bases and 5 bases, with 17 bases remaining between them. The CDR3 is 14 amino acids. The CDR3 loop reads CASIEAGLGETQYF. DNA for the CDR3: TGTGCCAGCATAGAGGCGGGGCTTGGGGAGACCCAGTACTTC. The whole variable domain, remainder taken from reference TRBV28 and TRBJ2-5, is DVKVTQSSRYLVKRTGEKVFLECVQDMDHENMFWYRQDPGLGLRLIYFSYDVKMKEKGDIPEGYSVSREKKERFSLILESASTNQTSMYLCASIEAGLGETQYFGPGTRLLVL.

The chain couples TRBV9 to TRBJ2-7; no definite D call. V was pared by 0 bases and J by 0 bases, with 10 bases between. CDR3 size: 15 residues. Germline CDR1 and CDR2: SGDLS and YYNGEE. The CDR3 bases are TGTGCCAGCAGCGTAGGTCAGGATGTCTCCTACGAGCAGTACTTC. Amino acid sequence: CASSVGQDVSYEQYF.

The genes are TRBV7-2 and TRBJ2-2, with TRBD2 as a possible D gene (6 bases). Trimming left V 4 bases short and J 1 base short, with 10 bases between. The germline V gene has CDR1 SGHTA and CDR2 FQGNSA. This CDR3 has 15 residues. CDR3 in DNA: TGTGCCAGCAGCTGGGACTCCCGGAACACCGGGGAGCTGTTTTTT. Protein: CASSWDSRNTGELFF.

V gene TRBV7-2 combines with J gene TRBJ2-1; tentatively, D is TRBD1 (5 bases). Looked up from germline, CDR1 is SGHTA and CDR2 is FQGNSA. CDR3 size: 16 residues. V lost 0 bases and J 5 bases, leaving 14 bases between the germline ends. The CDR3 sequence: CASSLAPLGQDNEQFF. In DNA form, the CDR3 reads TGTGCCAGCAGCTTAGCACCCTTGGGGCAGGACAATGAGCAGTTCTTC.